This T cell receptor (beta chain) was sequenced during a study of neurological immune-mediated disorders. A 10-nucleotide random UMI tagged transcripts in template-switch 5'RACE cDNA synthesis. MiXCR was run by TCRdb on the 5' RACE reads, yielding one entry per CDR3 protein. The data show 15,000 to 20,000 distinct CDR3 sequences, about 10% seen once. This clonotype occurred many times. The CDR3 extends over 13 amino acids. The V and J ends lost 0 bases and 4 bases respectively, with 7 bases between them. The germline V gene encodes CDR1 MNHEY and CDR2 SMNVEV (reference sequence). The origin of this receptor is a woman aged 45-65 years in good health. The sample was CD8+ T cells from blood. V is TRBV27 and J is TRBJ2-7; D is undetermined. The CDR3 is CASSLSFRYEQYF. CDR3 nucleotides: TGTGCCAGCAGTTTATCGTTCAGATACGAGCAGTACTTC.